Below, 8 T cell receptor beta chains from the same sample are listed, as sequenced in a study of shared clonotypes between healthy human individuals. Repertoires were generated with immunoSEQ multiplex PCR, while TCRdb's copy carries only in-frame clones and drops some. The sample includes some 480,000 clones, around three quarters seen only once; the top ten take approximately 12%. What was sequenced was PBMCs. All receptors come from a woman in her thirties or forties in good health. Some clones in this sample may be carry-over from other donors' samples.

This chain uses TRBV5-8 with TRBJ2-2, with D hard to call. The CDR3 consists of 15 residues. Germline loops: CDR1 SGHTS, CDR2 YDEGEE. V was shortened by 0 bases and J by 5 bases, with 11 bases between the two germline ends. CDR3: CASSLVRVDTGELFF. As DNA, the CDR3 is TGTGCCAGCAGCTTGGTACGCGTTGATACCGGGGAGCTGTTTTTT.

The chain couples TRBV28 to TRBJ2-4; 10 bases match TRBD1. The trim removed 2 bases at V and 9 bases at J, leaving 10 bases unmatched. CDR1 and CDR2 (germline): MDHEN, SYDVKM. This CDR3 is 16 amino acids long. The CDR3 sequence: CASSLTSGGQGSIQYF. In nucleotides, the CDR3 is TGTGCCAGCAGTTTAACGAGCGGGGGACAGGGGAGCATTCAGTACTTC.

The chain employs TRBV18 and TRBJ2-1; the D is unclear. The CDR3 is made up of 14 amino acids. V lost 1 base and J 8 bases, leaving 12 bases between the germline ends. Per germline, CDR1 KGHSH and CDR2 LQKENI. CDR3: CASSPLGFRDEQFF. The CDR3 region has the DNA TGTGCCAGCTCACCACTGGGTTTTAGGGATGAGCAGTTCTTC.

The chain has TRBV18 and TRBJ1-1; D not certain. Germline CDR1 KGHSH, CDR2 LQKENI. Trimming removed 2 bases at V and 3 bases at J, with 10 bases between. The CDR3 spans 14 residues. The CDR3 loop reads CASSPSSEDTEAFF. In DNA form, the CDR3 reads TGTGCCAGCTCACCATCTTCTGAGGACACTGAAGCTTTCTTT. Variable domain in full (rest from reference TRBV18 and TRBJ1-1): NAGVMQNPRHLVRRRGQEARLRCSPMKGHSHVYWYRQLPEEGLKFMVYLQKENIIDESGMPKERFSAEFPKEGPSILRIQQVVRGDSAAYFCASSPSSEDTEAFFGQGTRLTVV.

The V call is TRBV2, the J call TRBJ2-5, with TRBD2 matching over 8 bases. The tail of the sequence fits TRBJ2-7 better, so the J call may be wrong. The CDR3 is 15 residues long. Looked up from germline, CDR1 is SNHLY and CDR2 is FYNNEI. Here the CDR3 reads CASRETSASSYEQYF. DNA of the CDR3: TGTGCCAGCAGGGAGACTAGCGCCAGCTCCTACGAGCAGTACTTC.

This clone came up once. This may stem from a read error, because a much larger clone lies one nucleotide away. J is TRBJ1-5 and V is TRBV21-1. TRBV21-1 has pseudogene status. The CDR3 is 15 residues long. CDR3 in amino acids: CASSKEQVWRQPQHF. CDR3 DNA: TGTGCCAGCAGCAAAGAACAGGTATGGAGGCAGCCCCAGCATTTT.

The chain couples TRBV7-2 to TRBJ1-4; D ambiguous. Trimming pared 0 bases from V and 3 bases from J, leaving 11 bases between. Germline V gives CDR1 SGHTA, CDR2 FQGNSA. This CDR3 spans 16 amino acids. The CDR3 nucleotides are TGTGCCAGCAGCTTAGCAGGGTTCGGAGCTAATGAAAAACTGTTTTTT. Its translation: CASSLAGFGANEKLFF. Drawing the rest from reference TRBV7-2 and TRBJ1-4, the complete variable domain is GAGVSQSPSNKVTEKGKDVELRCDPISGHTALYWYRQSLGQGLEFLIYFQGNSAPDKSGLPSDRFSAERTGGSVSTLTIQRTQQEDSAVYLCASSLAGFGANEKLFFGSGTQLSVL.

The chain couples TRBV4-2 to TRBJ2-2, with D possibly being TRBD1 (5 bases). This CDR3 is built from 15 residues. The germline V gene encodes CDR1 LGHNA and CDR2 YNFKEQ. The germline V and J ends were trimmed by 1 base and 7 bases, with 13 bases remaining between them. The DNA of the CDR3 is TGTGCCAGCAGCCAAGGGATAGGGGTGAGCGGGGAGCTGTTTTTT. Translating gives CASSQGIGVSGELFF.